This TCR beta chain was captured by sequencing in a study of regulatory T cells in long-lasting Graves disease. Described time point: persistent/refractory GD, antithyroid drugs over 5 years with positive TRAb. The TCR library was made from RNA extracted from PBMCs. In this cohort, patients came from an endocrinology department located in Xi'an, China. CDR1 is SGHVS, CDR2 FNYEAQ, per germline. This CDR3 has 15 residues. Trimming removed 5 bases at V and 5 bases at J, with 18 bases between. Arm-PCR of CDR3 regions and iRepertoire HTBI primers were used to build TCR beta libraries. TCRdb recomputed calls from the multiplex PCR reads with MiXCR, one row per CDR3 protein. This table holds approximately 400,000 distinct CDR3 sequences, 20% to 25% found once. Notes on the study in general: Favored gene segments in persistent disease were TRBV28, TRBJ1-2 and TRBJ2-5.

A word on this clonotype: Its target is not known.

The rearrangement uses TRBV7-6 and TRBJ1-1; maybe TRBD1 (6 bases). Material: peripheral blood mononuclear cells (PBMCs), obtained when the disease was refractory, from a patient treated with antithyroid drugs. The source of this sequence is a female donor with Graves disease. DNA for the CDR3: TGTGCCAGCAGCCATAACGAGGGGAGGGGGACTGAAGCTTTCTTT. It is translated as CASSHNEGRGTEAFF.